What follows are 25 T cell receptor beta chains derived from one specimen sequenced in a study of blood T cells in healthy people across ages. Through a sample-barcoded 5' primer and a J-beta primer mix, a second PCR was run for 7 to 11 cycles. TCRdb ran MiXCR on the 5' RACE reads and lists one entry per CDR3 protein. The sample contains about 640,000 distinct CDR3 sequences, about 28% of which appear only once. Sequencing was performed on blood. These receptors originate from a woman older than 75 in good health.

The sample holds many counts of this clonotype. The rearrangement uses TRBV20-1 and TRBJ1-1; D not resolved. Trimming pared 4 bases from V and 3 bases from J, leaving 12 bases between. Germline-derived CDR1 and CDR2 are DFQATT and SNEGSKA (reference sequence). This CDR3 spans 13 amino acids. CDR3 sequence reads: CSANGNTDTEAFF. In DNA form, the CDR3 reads TGCAGTGCTAACGGTAACACGGACACTGAAGCTTTCTTT.

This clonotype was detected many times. The CDR3 sequence is CASTPVDQGAEQYF. As DNA, the CDR3 is TGTGCCAGCACCCCAGTTGACCAAGGAGCGGAGCAGTACTTC. V and J are TRBV2 and TRBJ2-7; D call uncertain. This CDR3 region has 14 residues. Deletions cut 7 bases from V and 7 bases from J, with 20 bases between. Germline assignment: CDR1 SNHLY and CDR2 FYNNEI.

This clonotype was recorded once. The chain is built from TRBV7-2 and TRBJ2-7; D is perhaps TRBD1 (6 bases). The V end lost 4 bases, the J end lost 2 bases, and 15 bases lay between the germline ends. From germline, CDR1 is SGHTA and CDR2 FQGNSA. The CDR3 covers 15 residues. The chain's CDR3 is CASSSRTESTYEQYF. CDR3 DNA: TGTGCCAGCAGCTCTAGGACAGAGTCAACCTACGAGCAGTACTTC.

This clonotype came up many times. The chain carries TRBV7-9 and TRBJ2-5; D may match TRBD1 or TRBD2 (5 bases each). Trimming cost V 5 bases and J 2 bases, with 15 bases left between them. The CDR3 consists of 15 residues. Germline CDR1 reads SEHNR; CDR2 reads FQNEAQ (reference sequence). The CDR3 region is CASSPPGRWQETQYF. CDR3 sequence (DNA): TGTGCCAGCAGCCCCCCGGGGCGATGGCAAGAGACCCAGTACTTC.

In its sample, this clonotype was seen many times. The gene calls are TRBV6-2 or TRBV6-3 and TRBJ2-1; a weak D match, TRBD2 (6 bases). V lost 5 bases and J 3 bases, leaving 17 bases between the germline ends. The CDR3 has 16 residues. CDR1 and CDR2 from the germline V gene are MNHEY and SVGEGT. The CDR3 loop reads CASSPVLDGSYNEQFF. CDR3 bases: TGTGCCAGCAGTCCAGTCTTGGACGGGAGCTACAATGAGCAGTTCTTC.

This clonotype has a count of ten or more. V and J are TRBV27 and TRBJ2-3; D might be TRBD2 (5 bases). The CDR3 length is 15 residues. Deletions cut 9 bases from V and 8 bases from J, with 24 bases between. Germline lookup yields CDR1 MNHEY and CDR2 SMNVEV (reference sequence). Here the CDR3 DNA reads TGTGCCAGTCAGCCGCTCGGGGTGACTATCGGTACGCAGTATTTT. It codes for CASQPLGVTIGTQYF.

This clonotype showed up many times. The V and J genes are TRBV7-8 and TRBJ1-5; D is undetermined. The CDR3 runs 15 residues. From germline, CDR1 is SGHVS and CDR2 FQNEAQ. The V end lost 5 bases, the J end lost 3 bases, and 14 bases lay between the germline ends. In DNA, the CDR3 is TGTGCCAGCAGCCCAGGAGGCAGAAACAATCAGCCCCAGCATTTT. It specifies CASSPGGRNNQPQHF. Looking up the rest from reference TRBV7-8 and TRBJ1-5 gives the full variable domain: GAGVSQSPRYKVAKRGQDVALRCDPISGHVSLFWYQQALGQGPEFLTYFQNEAQLDKSGLPSDRFFAERPEGSVSTLKIQRTQQEDSAVYLCASSPGGRNNQPQHFGDGTRLSIL.

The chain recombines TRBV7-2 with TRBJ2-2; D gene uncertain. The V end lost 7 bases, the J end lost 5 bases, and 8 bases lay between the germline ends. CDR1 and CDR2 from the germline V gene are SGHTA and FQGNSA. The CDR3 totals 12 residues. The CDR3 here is CASTQGTGELFF. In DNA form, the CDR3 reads TGTGCCAGCACCCAAGGGACCGGGGAGCTGTTTTTT.

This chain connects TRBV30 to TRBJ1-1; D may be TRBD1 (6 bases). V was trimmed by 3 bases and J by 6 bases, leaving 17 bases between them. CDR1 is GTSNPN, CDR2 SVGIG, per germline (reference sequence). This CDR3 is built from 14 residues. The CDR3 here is CAWSDPDRIPEAFF. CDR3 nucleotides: TGTGCCTGGAGCGACCCCGACAGGATACCTGAAGCTTTCTTT. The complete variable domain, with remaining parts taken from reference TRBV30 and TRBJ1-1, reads SQTIHQWPATLVQPVGSPLSLECTVEGTSNPNLYWYRQAAGRGLQLLFYSVGIGQISSEVPQNLSASRPQDRQFILSSKKLLLSDSGFYLCAWSDPDRIPEAFFGQGTRLTVV.

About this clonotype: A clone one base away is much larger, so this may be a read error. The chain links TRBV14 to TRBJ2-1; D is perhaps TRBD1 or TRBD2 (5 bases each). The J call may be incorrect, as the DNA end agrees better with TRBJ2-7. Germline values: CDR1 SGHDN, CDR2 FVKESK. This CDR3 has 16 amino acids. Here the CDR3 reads CASSQVGTDSYNEQYF. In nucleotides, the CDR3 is TGTGCCAGCAGCCAAGTCGGGACGGACTCCTACAATGAGCAGTACTTC.

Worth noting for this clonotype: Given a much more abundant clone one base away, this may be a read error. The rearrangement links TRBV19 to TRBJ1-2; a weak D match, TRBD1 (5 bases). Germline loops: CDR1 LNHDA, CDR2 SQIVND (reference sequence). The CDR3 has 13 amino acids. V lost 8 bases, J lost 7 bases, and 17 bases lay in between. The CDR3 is CASGIRGTGGYTF. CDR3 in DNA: TGTGCCAGTGGCATACGTGGGACGGGTGGCTACACCTTC.

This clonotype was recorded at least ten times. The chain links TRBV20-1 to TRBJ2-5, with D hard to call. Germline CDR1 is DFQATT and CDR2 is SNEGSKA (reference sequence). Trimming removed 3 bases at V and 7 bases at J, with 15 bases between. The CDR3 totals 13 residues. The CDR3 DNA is TGCAGTGCTAGTGGTATGGTGCGCGGGACCCAGTACTTC. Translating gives CSASGMVRGTQYF.

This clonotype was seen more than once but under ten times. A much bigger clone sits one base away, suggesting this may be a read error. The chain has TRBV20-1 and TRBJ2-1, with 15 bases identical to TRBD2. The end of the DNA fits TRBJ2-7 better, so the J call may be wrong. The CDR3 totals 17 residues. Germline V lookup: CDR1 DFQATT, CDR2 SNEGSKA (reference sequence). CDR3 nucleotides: TGCAGTGCTAGAGGGACTAGCGGGGGGGCCCGGTACAATGAGCAGTACTTC. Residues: CSARGTSGGARYNEQYF.

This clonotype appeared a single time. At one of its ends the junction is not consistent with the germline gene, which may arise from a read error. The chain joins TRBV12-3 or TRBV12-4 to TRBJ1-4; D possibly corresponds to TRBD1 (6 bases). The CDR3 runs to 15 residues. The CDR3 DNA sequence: TGTGCCAGCAGAAGGGACACTTCAACTAATGAAAAACGGTTTTTT. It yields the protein CASRRDTSTNEKRFF.

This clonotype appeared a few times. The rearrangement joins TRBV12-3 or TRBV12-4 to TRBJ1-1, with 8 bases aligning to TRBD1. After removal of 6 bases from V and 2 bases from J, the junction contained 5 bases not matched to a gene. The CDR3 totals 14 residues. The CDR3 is CASRTGEPNTEAFF. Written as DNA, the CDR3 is TGTGCCAGCAGGACAGGGGAACCTAACACTGAAGCTTTCTTT.

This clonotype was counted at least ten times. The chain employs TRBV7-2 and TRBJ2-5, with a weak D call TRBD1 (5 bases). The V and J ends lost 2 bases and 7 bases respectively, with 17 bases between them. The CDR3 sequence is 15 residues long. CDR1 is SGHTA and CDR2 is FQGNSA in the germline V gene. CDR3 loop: CASSLQKGPGGTQYF. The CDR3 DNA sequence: TGTGCCAGCAGCTTACAGAAGGGGCCCGGCGGGACCCAGTACTTC.

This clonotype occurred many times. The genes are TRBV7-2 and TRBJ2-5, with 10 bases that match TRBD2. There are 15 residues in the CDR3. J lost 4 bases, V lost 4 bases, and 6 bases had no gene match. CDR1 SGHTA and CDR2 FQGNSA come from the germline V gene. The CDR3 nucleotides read TGTGCCAGCAGCTCAGCGGGGGGGTCGGGAGAGACCCAGTACTTC. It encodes CASSSAGGSGETQYF.

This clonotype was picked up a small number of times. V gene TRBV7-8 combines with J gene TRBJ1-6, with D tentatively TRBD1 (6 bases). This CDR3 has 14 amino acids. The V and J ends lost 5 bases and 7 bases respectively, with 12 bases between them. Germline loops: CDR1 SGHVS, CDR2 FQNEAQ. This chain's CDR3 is CASSLGQTNSPLHF. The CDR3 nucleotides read TGTGCCAGCAGCCTAGGACAGACCAATTCACCCCTCCACTTT.

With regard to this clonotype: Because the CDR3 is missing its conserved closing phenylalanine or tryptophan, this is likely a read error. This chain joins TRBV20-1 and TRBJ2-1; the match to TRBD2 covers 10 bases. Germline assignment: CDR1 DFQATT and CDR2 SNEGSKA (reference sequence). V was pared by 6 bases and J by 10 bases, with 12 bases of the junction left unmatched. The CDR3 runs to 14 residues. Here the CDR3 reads CSARRPAGGNEQFV. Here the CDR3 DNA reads TGCAGTGCCCGGAGGCCAGCGGGAGGGAACGAGCAGTTCGTC.

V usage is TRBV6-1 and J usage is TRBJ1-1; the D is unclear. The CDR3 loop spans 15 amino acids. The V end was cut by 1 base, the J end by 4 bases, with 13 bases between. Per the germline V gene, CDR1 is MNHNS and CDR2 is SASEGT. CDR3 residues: CASSEVWESGTEAFF. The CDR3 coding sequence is TGTGCCAGCAGTGAAGTTTGGGAAAGTGGCACTGAAGCTTTCTTT.

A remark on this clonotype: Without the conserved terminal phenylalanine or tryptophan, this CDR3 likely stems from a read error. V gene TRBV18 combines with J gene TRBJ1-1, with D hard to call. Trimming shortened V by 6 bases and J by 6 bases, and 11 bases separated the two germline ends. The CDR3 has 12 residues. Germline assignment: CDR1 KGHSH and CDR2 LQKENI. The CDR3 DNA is TGTGCCAGCTCCTCAGTGGGCGCTGAAGCTTTCCTT. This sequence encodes CASSSVGAEAFL.

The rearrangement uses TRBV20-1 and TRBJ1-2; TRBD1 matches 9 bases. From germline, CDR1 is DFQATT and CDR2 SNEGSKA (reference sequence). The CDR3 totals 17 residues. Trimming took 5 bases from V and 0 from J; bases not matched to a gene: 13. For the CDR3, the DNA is TGCAGTGCTCTCCCCGGGACAGGGAGGGTTGCTAACTATGGCTACACCTTC. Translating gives CSALPGTGRVANYGYTF.

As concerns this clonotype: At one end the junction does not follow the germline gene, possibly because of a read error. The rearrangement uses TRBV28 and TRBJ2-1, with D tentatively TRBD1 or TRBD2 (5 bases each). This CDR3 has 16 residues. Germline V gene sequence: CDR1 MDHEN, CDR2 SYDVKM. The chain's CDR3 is CANSLTGPSSYNEQFF. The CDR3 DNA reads TGTGCCAACAGTTTAACGGGGCCGAGCTCCTACAATGAACAGTTCTTC. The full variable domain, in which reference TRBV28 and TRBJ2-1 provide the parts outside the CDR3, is DVKVTQSSRYLVKRTGEKVFLECVQDMDHENMFWYRQDPGLGLRLIYFSYDVKMKEKGDIPEGYSVSREKKERFSLILESASTNQTSMYLCANSLTGPSSYNEQFFGPGTRLTVL.

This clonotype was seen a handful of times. The DNA of the CDR3 is TGTGCCAGCAGCTCGCTCGGACTAGTTTCCAAAGAGACCCAGTACTTC. It is translated as CASSSLGLVSKETQYF. The chain carries TRBV5-6 and TRBJ2-5; TRBD2 aligns across 7 bases. The CDR3 extends over 16 amino acids. The junction had 11 bases not matched to a gene; V was cut back by 3 bases and J by 3 bases. Germline CDR1 SGHDT, CDR2 YYEEEE.

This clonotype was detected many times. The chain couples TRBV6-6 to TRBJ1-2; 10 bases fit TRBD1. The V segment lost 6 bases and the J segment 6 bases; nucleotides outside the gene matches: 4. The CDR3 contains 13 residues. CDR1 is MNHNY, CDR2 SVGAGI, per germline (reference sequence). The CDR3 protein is CASRRQGADGYTF. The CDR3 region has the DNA TGTGCCAGCAGGCGACAGGGGGCAGATGGCTACACCTTC.